This T cell receptor (beta chain) was sequenced for a study of blood T cell repertoires in COVID-19. The CDR3 is made up of 17 amino acids. Produced via immunoSEQ multiplex PCR; TCRdb's table is partial and in-frame only. The sample consists of more than 25,000 clones, roughly 90% of them appearing once. The receptor's source is a human donor with active COVID-19. The donor label of this sample is uncertain. Input material: peripheral blood. The V call is TRBV21-1, the J call TRBJ2-2; the table gives TRBD2 as D, unverified against the DNA. TRBV21-1 is a pseudogene segment. CDR3 in DNA: TGTGCCAGCAGCAAAGCGCTCGGTCCGAAGAACACCGGGGAGCTGTTTTTT. Amino acids: CASSKALGPKNTGELFF.